This T cell receptor beta chain was recovered during a study of blood T cells in healthy people across ages. A second roughly 7 to 12 cycle PCR used barcoded and J-beta primers. TCRdb called the 5' RACE reads again in MiXCR, with one record for every CDR3 protein. This table holds approximately 810,000 distinct CDR3 sequences, more than 25% found once. The authors extracted at least 5.5 micrograms of total RNA per sample. With 4 bases clipped from V and 6 bases from J, the junction kept 10 bases outside the gene matches. Looked up from germline, CDR1 is SGHNT and CDR2 is YYREEE (reference sequence). The CDR3 is 16 amino acids. This clonotype was counted a few times.

The sequence came from a woman aged 80 or over in good health. This sequence joins TRBV5-4 and TRBJ2-1; 10 nucleotides match TRBD2. The sequenced material came from blood. CDR3 nucleotide sequence: TGTGCCAGCAGCCCCCCCGCTAGCGGGGGCCTCAATGAGCAGTTCTTC. Protein: CASSPPASGGLNEQFF.